A selection of T cell receptor beta chains follows, all from one sample in a study of CD8+ T cells in alopecia areata. Sequenced by immunoSEQ multiplex PCR; TCRdb stores in-frame clones only, minus some. This sample has approximately 100,000 clones; 55% occur once, and the top ten carry about 8.8%. The material sequenced was CD4+ T cells sorted from blood. The origin of the receptors is a human donor in good health. Each CDR3 is given with its conserved first and last residue. A D gene is named only where the DNA matches it firmly. Clone size is not always given. Where it is, it says once, few, many or a class for expanded clones.

j_gene: TRBJ2-7
abundance: -
d_gene: -
v_gene: TRBV29-1
CDR3nt: TGCAGCGTTCTCAACGAGAGGGTACTCTCCTACGAGCAGTACTTC
CDR3aa: CSVLNERVLSYEQYF

j_gene: TRBJ2-5
abundance: -
d_gene: TRBD1
v_gene: TRBV15
CDR3nt: TGTGCCACCAGCAAGGGACAGGGGGCGGGAGAGACCCAGTACTTC
CDR3aa: CATSKGQGAGETQYF

j_gene: TRBJ2-5
abundance: -
d_gene: -
v_gene: TRBV7-2
CDR3nt: TGTGCCAGCAGCTCACCCGTCGTGACCCAGTACTTC
CDR3aa: CASSSPVVTQYF

j_gene: TRBJ1-1
abundance: -
d_gene: -
v_gene: TRBV29-1
CDR3nt: TGCAGCGTTGCCAGGGTGGTCACTGAAGCTTTCTTT
CDR3aa: CSVARVVTEAFF

j_gene: TRBJ1-2
abundance: -
d_gene: -
v_gene: TRBV9
CDR3nt: TGTGCCAGCAGCGTAGCTTACAGGGCGGGGTTAAACTATGGCTACACCTTC
CDR3aa: CASSVAYRAGLNYGYTF

j_gene: TRBJ1-5
abundance: -
d_gene: TRBD1
v_gene: TRBV10-3
CDR3nt: TGTGCCATCAGTGACTCTAGGACAGGCCGTGTTTCGCCCCAGCATTTT
CDR3aa: CAISDSRTGRVSPQHF

j_gene: TRBJ1-5
abundance: many
d_gene: TRBD1
v_gene: TRBV28
CDR3nt: TGTGCCAGCAGCCGGACAGGGGCGCGGGATCAGCCCCAGCATTTT
CDR3aa: CASSRTGARDQPQHF

j_gene: TRBJ2-3
abundance: few
d_gene: TRBD2
v_gene: TRBV28
CDR3nt: TGTGCCAGCAGTTCTTTTTTAGCGGGGACTAGCACAGATACGCAGTATTTT
CDR3aa: CASSSFLAGTSTDTQYF

j_gene: TRBJ2-1
abundance: once
d_gene: TRBD2
v_gene: TRBV6-5
CDR3nt: TGTGCCAGCTCTCCGGGACTAGCGGCTTACAATGAGCAGTTCTTC
CDR3aa: CASSPGLAAYNEQFF

j_gene: TRBJ2-1
abundance: once
d_gene: TRBD1
v_gene: TRBV18
CDR3nt: TGTGCCAGCTCATCCATAGTAGGACAGGCGGACTGGCATGAGCAGTTCTTC
CDR3aa: CASSSIVGQADWHEQFF

j_gene: TRBJ1-1
abundance: -
d_gene: -
v_gene: TRBV6-5
CDR3nt: TGTGCCAGCAGATCTCCAGGGTCAGGGACTGAAGCTTTCTTT
CDR3aa: CASRSPGSGTEAFF

j_gene: TRBJ2-5
abundance: few
d_gene: -
v_gene: TRBV29-1
CDR3nt: TGCAGCGTTCGCAGCGTATGGGCGGGAGAGACCCAGTACTTC
CDR3aa: CSVRSVWAGETQYF

j_gene: TRBJ1-2
abundance: -
d_gene: -
v_gene: TRBV7-2
CDR3nt: TGTGCCAGCAGCGACAGGTTTGGCTACACCTTC
CDR3aa: CASSDRFGYTF

j_gene: TRBJ2-7
abundance: -
d_gene: -
v_gene: TRBV6-5
CDR3nt: TGTGCCAGCAGTTACTCGCGAGTTTTTGATGGCGAGCAGTACTTC
CDR3aa: CASSYSRVFDGEQYF

j_gene: TRBJ2-7
abundance: -
d_gene: -
v_gene: TRBV28
CDR3nt: TGTGCCAGCAGTACCGGGGCCTACGAGCAGTACTTC
CDR3aa: CASSTGAYEQYF

j_gene: TRBJ2-2
abundance: -
d_gene: TRBD1
v_gene: TRBV25-1
CDR3nt: TGTGCCAGCGGGGACAGGGGATACACCGGGGAGCTGTTTTTT
CDR3aa: CASGDRGYTGELFF

j_gene: TRBJ2-4
abundance: few
d_gene: -
v_gene: TRBV29-1
CDR3nt: TGCAGCGTTGTTGTTCCCCAGGGAAACATTCAGTACTTC
CDR3aa: CSVVVPQGNIQYF

j_gene: TRBJ1-6
abundance: -
d_gene: TRBD1
v_gene: TRBV2
CDR3nt: TGTGCCAGCAGTCTAGACTGGGACAGAAGGAATTCACCCCTCCACTTT
CDR3aa: CASSLDWDRRNSPLHF

j_gene: TRBJ2-5
abundance: -
d_gene: TRBD2
v_gene: TRBV5-6
CDR3nt: TGTGCCAGCAGCCCTTGGACTAGCGGGGCGGAGACCCAGTACTTC
CDR3aa: CASSPWTSGAETQYF

j_gene: TRBJ1-1
abundance: -
d_gene: -
v_gene: TRBV18
CDR3nt: TGTGCCAGCTCAAGGGGTGGACAGATGAACACTGAAGCTTTCTTT
CDR3aa: CASSRGGQMNTEAFF